There are a few counts of the clone carrying this TCR beta chain. This sample stems from a study of identical twins. V was cut by 3 bases and J by 4 bases, with 15 bases left in between. The CDR3 sequence is 14 residues long. CDR1 is GTSNPN, CDR2 SVGIG, per germline (reference sequence). TCRdb re-called the 5' RACE reads through MiXCR, storing one row per CDR3 protein. Of some 190,000 distinct CDR3 sequences in the sample, 15% to 20% were seen once. This sample also belongs to another study, concerning T cells expressing NK-cell markers.

The receptor was derived from a woman aged 18-29 years in good health. This chain uses TRBV30 with TRBJ2-5, with TRBD2 as a possible D gene (6 bases). The sample consisted of CD8+ T cells sorted from blood. The CDR3 sequence: CAWSGGYVGETQYF. CDR3 DNA: TGTGCCTGGAGCGGAGGGTATGTTGGAGAGACCCAGTACTTC.